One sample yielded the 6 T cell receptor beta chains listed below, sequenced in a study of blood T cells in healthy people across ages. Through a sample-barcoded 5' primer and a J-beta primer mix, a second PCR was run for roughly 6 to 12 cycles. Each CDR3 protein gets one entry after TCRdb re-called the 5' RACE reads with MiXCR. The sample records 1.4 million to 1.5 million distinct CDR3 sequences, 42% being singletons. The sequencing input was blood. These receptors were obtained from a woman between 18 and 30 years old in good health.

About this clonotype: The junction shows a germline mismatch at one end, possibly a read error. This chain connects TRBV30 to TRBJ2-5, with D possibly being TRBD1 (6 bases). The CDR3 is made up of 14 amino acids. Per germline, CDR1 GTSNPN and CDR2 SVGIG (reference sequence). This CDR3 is CALPGAGAQETQYF. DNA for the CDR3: TGCGCCCTCCCTGGGGCAGGGGCCCAAGAGACCCAGTACTTC.

CDR3 sequence (DNA): TGCAGTGCGCACAGGAACGGAGGCTACGAGCAGTACTTC. Translated: CSAHRNGGYEQYF. The rearrangement uses TRBV20-1 and TRBJ2-7; either TRBD1 or TRBD2 may fit D (5 bases each). Germline CDR1 and CDR2: DFQATT and SNEGSKA (reference sequence). This CDR3 contains 13 residues. The V end lost 6 bases, the J end lost 3 bases, and 15 bases lay between the germline ends.

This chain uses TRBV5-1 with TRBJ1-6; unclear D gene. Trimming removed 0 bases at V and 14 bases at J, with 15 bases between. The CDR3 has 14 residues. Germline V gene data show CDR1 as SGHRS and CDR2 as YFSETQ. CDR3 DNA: TGCGCCAGCAGCTTGGACGGAGCTTGGGAGGCCCTCCACTTT. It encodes CASSLDGAWEALHF. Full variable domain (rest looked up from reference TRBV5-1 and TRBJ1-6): KAGVTQTPRYLIKTRGQQVTLSCSPISGHRSVSWYQQTPGQGLQFLFEYFSETQRNKGNFPGRFSGRQFSNSRSEMNVSTLELGDSALYLCASSLDGAWEALHFGNGTRLTVT.

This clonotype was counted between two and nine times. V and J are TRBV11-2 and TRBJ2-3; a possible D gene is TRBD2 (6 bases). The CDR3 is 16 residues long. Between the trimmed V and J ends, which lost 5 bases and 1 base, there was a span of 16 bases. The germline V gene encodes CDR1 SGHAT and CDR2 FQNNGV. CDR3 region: CASSREGTRRTDTQYF. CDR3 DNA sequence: TGTGCCAGCAGCCGCGAAGGGACTCGACGCACAGATACGCAGTATTTT.

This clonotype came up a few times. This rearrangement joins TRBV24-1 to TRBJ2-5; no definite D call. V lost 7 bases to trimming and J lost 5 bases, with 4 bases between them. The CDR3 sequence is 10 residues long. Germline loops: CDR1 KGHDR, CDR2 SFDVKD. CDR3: CATRRETQYF. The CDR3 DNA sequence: TGTGCCACCAGGAGGGAGACCCAGTACTTC.

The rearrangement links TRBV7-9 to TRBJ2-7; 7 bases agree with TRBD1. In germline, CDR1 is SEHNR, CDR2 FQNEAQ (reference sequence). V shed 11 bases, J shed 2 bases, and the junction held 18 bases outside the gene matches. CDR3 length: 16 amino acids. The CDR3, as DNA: TGTGCCGGCACCCCTGTTAGGACAGGACCAACCTACGAGCAGTACTTC. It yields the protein CAGTPVRTGPTYEQYF.